The 27 T cell receptor beta chains in this list originate from one sample, sequenced in a study of tumor-infiltrating lymphocytes in primary liver carcinoma. Each 20-30 mg portion of unsorted bulk tissue served as the source for co-extraction of RNA and DNA. From around 0.5 ug total RNA, TCR beta cDNA was generated with a primer in the constant region. Three rounds of nested multiplex PCR with slightly modified ARM-PCR produced TCR beta libraries. TRBV1-TRBV30 forward primers and a C-beta reverse primer were used in the first two PCR rounds, which each ran for 9 to 10 cycles. TCRdb analysed the multiplex PCR reads with MiXCR anew, one entry per CDR3 protein. The table lists over 100,000 distinct CDR3 sequences, nearly 70% of them singletons. Sequenced material: tumor-adjacent normal liver tissue. These TCRs come from a woman aged 60-75 years with primary liver carcinoma and hepatitis B virus infection.

The rearrangement uses TRBV28 and TRBJ2-6; D unclear. Germline CDR1 is MDHEN and CDR2 is SYDVKM. V was clipped by 2 bases and J by 1 base, with 12 bases between them. The CDR3 runs to 17 residues. CDR3 DNA: TGTGCCAGCAGTTTAGGGGTATCCTTATCTGGGGCCAACGTCCTGACTTTC. It translates to CASSLGVSLSGANVLTF.

The gene calls are TRBV10-3 and TRBJ2-5, with D unclear. Germline assignment: CDR1 ENHRY and CDR2 SYGVKD. Trimming pared 6 bases from V and 4 bases from J, leaving 12 bases between. The CDR3 is 13 amino acids. The CDR3 DNA follows: TGTGCCATCAGGGAAGCTGTCCGAGAGACCCAGTACTTC. Protein: CAIREAVRETQYF.

As concerns this clonotype: The junction does not match germline at one end; this may be a read error. The chain has TRBV11-1 and TRBJ1-1; a possible D gene is TRBD1 (6 bases). The CDR3 totals 14 residues. Germline V gives CDR1 SGHAT, CDR2 FQDESV (reference sequence). CDR3 DNA: TGTGTCAGCAGCTCAAGGAGGGGGACCACTGAAGCTTTCTTT. Translation gives CVSSSRRGTTEAFF.

V usage is TRBV6-2 or TRBV6-3 and J usage is TRBJ2-7, with TRBD2 as a possible D gene (5 bases). Germline V lookup: CDR1 MNHEY, CDR2 SVGEGT. V was pared by 6 bases and J by 6 bases, with 15 bases between. The CDR3 extends over 13 amino acids. CDR3 coding DNA: TGTGCCAGCAGCTACCTTCTAGCCGGCGAGCAGTACTTC. Translation: CASSYLLAGEQYF.

As concerns this clonotype: A much bigger clone sits one base away, suggesting this may be a read error. The V call is TRBV7-9, the J call TRBJ2-5, with a tentative D call TRBD2 (5 bases). CDR1 is SEHNR and CDR2 is FQNEAQ in the germline V gene (reference sequence). CDR3 length: 13 amino acids. The CDR3 here is CGSSAEGQETQYF. The CDR3 DNA reads TGTGGCAGCAGCGCCGAGGGACAAGAGACCCAGTACTTC.

The gene calls are TRBV19 and TRBJ2-1; possibly TRBD2 for D (5 bases). The CDR3 is made up of 12 amino acids. The germline CDR1 and CDR2 sequences are LNHDA and SQIVND (reference sequence). V was cut by 10 bases and J by 14 bases, with 21 bases left in between. This CDR3 reads CATSPGRRLKFF. CDR3 nucleotide sequence: TGTGCCACCTCGCCCGGTCGGAGGCTCAAGTTCTTC.

This clonotype has only one observation. The chain is built from TRBV11-1 and TRBJ2-7; D may correspond to TRBD1 or TRBD2 (6 bases each). This CDR3 is built from 15 residues. Germline assignment: CDR1 SGHAT and CDR2 FQDESV (reference sequence). CDR3 amino acids: CVKSPRTAGLREQYF. Here the CDR3 DNA reads TGTGTCAAAAGCCCTCGGACAGCAGGACTACGCGAGCAGTACTTC.

This clonotype was seen ten or more times. This chain uses TRBV2 with TRBJ2-3; perhaps TRBD2 as D (5 bases). Germline V lookup: CDR1 SNHLY, CDR2 FYNNEI. The CDR3 is 13 amino acids. V was shortened by 6 bases and J by 4 bases, with 11 bases between the two germline ends. In nucleotides, the CDR3 is TGTGCCAGCAGGAGGGCCCCCCCAGATACGCAGTATTTT. Encoded protein: CASRRAPPDTQYF.

About this clonotype: One end of the junction is discordant with germline, which a read error may explain. The chain uses TRBV29-1 and TRBJ2-1; weak D call: TRBD1 (5 bases). Germline-derived CDR1 and CDR2 are SQVTM and ANQGSEA. The CDR3 length is 12 residues. The DNA for the CDR3 is TGCAGCGTCGGTGGACAACGAAATGAGCAGTCCTTC. This sequence encodes CSVGGQRNEQSF.

In the case of this clonotype: Germline is not matched at one junction end, which may reflect a read error. The chain carries TRBV11-2 and TRBJ1-4; 7 nucleotides align to TRBD1. The CDR3 is 15 amino acids. Germline loops: CDR1 SGHAT, CDR2 FQNNGV. The CDR3 DNA reads as TGCGCCAGCAGCGATATGGGACAGCAAAATGGAAAACTGTTTTTT. Amino acids: CASSDMGQQNGKLFF. Full variable domain (outside the CDR3, taken from reference TRBV11-2 and TRBJ1-4): EAGVAQSPRYKIIEKRQSVAFWCNPISGHATLYWYQQILGQGPKLLIQFQNNGVVDDSQLPKDRFSAERLKGVDSTLKIQPAKLEDSAVYLCASSDMGQQNGKLFFGSGTQLSVL.

This chain links TRBV6-4 with TRBJ2-2; D is unclear. Germline V gives CDR1 MRHNA, CDR2 SNTAGT. The CDR3 is made up of 13 amino acids. V was cut by 2 bases and J by 3 bases, with 4 bases left in between. CDR3 DNA sequence: TGTGCCAGCAGTGACGGGGACACCGGGGAGCTGTTTTTT. It is translated as CASSDGDTGELFF.

The CDR3 loop reads CTSRSSGRVWEQYF. The CDR3 region has the DNA TGTACGAGCAGGTCTAGCGGGAGGGTTTGGGAGCAGTACTTC. J is TRBJ2-7 and V is TRBV6-5, with 12 bases aligning to TRBD2. Germline CDR1 and CDR2: MNHEY and SVGAGI. This CDR3 is 14 amino acids long.

Remarks on this clonotype: Sequence at one end of the junction differs from germline and may be a read error. V and J are TRBV5-5 and TRBJ1-5; D uncertain. The CDR3 covers 15 residues. Per the germline V gene, CDR1 is SGHKS and CDR2 is YYEKEE (reference sequence). The CDR3 loop reads CASSMVSGGNQPQHF. In nucleotides, the CDR3 is TGTGCTAGCAGCATGGTCAGTGGGGGCAATCAGCCCCAGCATTTT.

Of note for this clonotype: A single base separates this from a much larger clone, so it may be a read error. The chain couples TRBV6-6 to TRBJ1-4, with TRBD1 identical over 9 bases. The CDR3 contains 15 residues. CDR1 and CDR2 from the germline V gene are MNHNY and SVGAGI (reference sequence). The CDR3 loop reads CASRFTGTGWEKPFF. As DNA, the CDR3 is TGTGCCAGCAGATTCACCGGGACAGGGTGGGAAAAACCGTTTTTT.

Concerning this clonotype itself: Compared with germline, one end of the junction differs, possibly owing to a read error. This sequence joins TRBV5-4 and TRBJ2-3, with D maybe TRBD1 (5 bases). The J call may be mistaken, given a closer DNA end match to TRBJ1-5. CDR3 length: 16 residues. CDR1 is SGHNT and CDR2 is YYREEE in the germline V gene (reference sequence). The CDR3 region is CANSLFGAAQSNTQHF. CDR3 bases: TGTGCCAACAGCTTGTTTGGGGCCGCGCAATCCAATACGCAGCATTTT.

The J gene is TRBJ2-1, the V gene TRBV5-4; D possibly uses TRBD1 or TRBD2 (5 bases each). Germline V gene sequence: CDR1 SGHNT, CDR2 YYREEE (reference sequence). This CDR3 has 15 amino acids. V gave up 2 bases and J gave up 12 bases, with 21 bases separating them. CDR3 residues: CASSFTSGPTNMQFF. CDR3 nucleotides: TGTGCCAGCAGCTTCACTTCGGGACCCACTAATATGCAGTTCTTC.

Concerning this clonotype itself: The germline gene is not matched at one end of the junction; a read error may be the cause. The chain is built from TRBV4-2 and TRBJ2-2, with 8 bases fitting TRBD2. The CDR3 length is 15 residues. CDR1 is LGHNA and CDR2 is YNFKEQ in the germline V gene. The CDR3 region is CASSTGAGAVGELYF. The CDR3 nucleotides read TGTGCCAGCAGCACCGGAGCGGGAGCTGTAGGGGAGCTGTATTTT.

This clonotype appeared once. An end of the junction does not agree with germline; a read error may underlie this. The genes are TRBV12-3 or TRBV12-4 and TRBJ1-4, with a tentative D call TRBD1 (6 bases). This CDR3 contains 15 residues. CDR3 sequence: CASSFHGEGGEELFF. The CDR3 DNA follows: TGCGCCAGCAGTTTTCATGGGGAGGGGGGTGAAGAACTGTTTTTT.

This clonotype has ten or more counts. The V and J genes are TRBV28 and TRBJ2-7; TRBD2 matches 14 bases. V gave up 7 bases and J gave up 3 bases; unmatched junction bases: 11. Germline V gives CDR1 MDHEN, CDR2 SYDVKM. The CDR3 runs to 17 residues. In DNA form, the CDR3 reads TGTGCCAGCACCCCTTTCGGGGGACTAGCGGGAGACTACGAGCAGTACTTC. Translating gives CASTPFGGLAGDYEQYF.

This chain connects TRBV29-1 to TRBJ2-1; 9 bases line up with TRBD2. CDR1 is SQVTM, CDR2 ANQGSEA, per germline. The CDR3 is 16 residues long. J lost 6 bases, V lost 6 bases, and 15 bases had no gene match. The CDR3 sequence: CSVVKLAGTSVNEQFF. The DNA of the CDR3 is TGCAGCGTAGTTAAGCTAGCGGGAACATCAGTCAATGAGCAGTTCTTC.

In regard to this clonotype: The junction departs from germline at one end; a sequencing error may be responsible. The rearrangement links TRBV10-3 to TRBJ2-3; D perhaps matches TRBD1 (5 bases). There are 12 residues in the CDR3. Per germline, CDR1 ENHRY and CDR2 SYGVKD. The CDR3 is CATMGPTDTQYF. The DNA for the CDR3 is TGCGCCACCATGGGGCCCACAGATACGCAGTATTTT.

This clonotype was seen just once. This may stem from a read error, because a much larger clone lies one nucleotide away. The CDR3 here is CASSLEAGRCEQYF. The CDR3 coding sequence is TGCGCCAGCAGCTTGGAAGCGGGTCGCTGCGAGCAGTACTTC. The chain joins TRBV5-1 to TRBJ2-7, with D possibly being TRBD2 (6 bases). Trimming cost V 0 bases and J 6 bases, with 13 bases left between them. This CDR3 has 14 residues. CDR1 is SGHRS and CDR2 is YFSETQ in the germline V gene.

In the case of this clonotype: Mismatch with germline at one junction end may stem from a read error. CDR3 sequence: CASGVEGGTDTQYF. CDR3 coding DNA: TGTGCCAGCGGCGTAGAGGGGGGCACAGATACGCAGTATTTT. The V call is TRBV9, the J call TRBJ2-3, with D perhaps matching TRBD1 (6 bases). Germline-derived CDR1 and CDR2 are SGDLS and YYNGEE. The CDR3 spans 14 residues.

Concerning this clonotype itself: Just one base apart from a much larger clone, this may be a read error. V gene TRBV5-4 combines with J gene TRBJ2-3, with a tentative D call TRBD1 (6 bases). Germline CDR1 reads SGHNT; CDR2 reads YYREEE (reference sequence). V was shortened by 3 bases and J by 7 bases, with 18 bases between the two germline ends. This CDR3 comprises 15 residues. The CDR3: CASSSRRTDRNTQYF. The CDR3 DNA reads TGTGCCAGCAGCTCACGTCGGACAGACAGAAATACGCAGTATTTT.

Points on this clonotype: A much larger clone differs from this one at a single base, so this may be a read error. The chain uses TRBV7-9 and TRBJ2-1; D perhaps matches TRBD1 (6 bases). The germline V and J ends were trimmed by 5 bases and 8 bases, with 13 bases remaining between them. The germline gives CDR1 SEHNR, CDR2 FQNEAQ (reference sequence). CDR3 length equals 13 residues. CDR3 sequence (DNA): TGTGCCAGCAGCCAGGGGCGGCACGATGAGCAGTTCTTC. It is translated as CASSQGRHDEQFF.

For this clonotype: Since no conserved phenylalanine or tryptophan closes the CDR3, a read error is the likely cause. The chain employs TRBV5-1 and TRBJ2-1; D is possibly TRBD2 (6 bases). The CDR3 contains 14 residues. V gave up 4 bases and J gave up 4 bases, with 12 bases separating them. Germline V gene lookup returns CDR1 SGHRS and CDR2 YFSETQ. For the CDR3, the DNA is TGCGCCAGCAGCACCCGGGACTTATACAATGAGCAGTTCTTA. It yields the protein CASSTRDLYNEQFL.

A word on this clonotype: No conserved phenylalanine or tryptophan ends this CDR3, so it is likely a read error. This sequence joins TRBV25-1 and TRBJ1-1; TRBD1 aligns across 7 bases. The CDR3 totals 14 residues. In germline, CDR1 is MGHDK, CDR2 SYGVNS. In DNA, the CDR3 is TGTGCCAGCACAGGGACAGTTACGAACACTGAGGCTTTCTCT. Translation gives CASTGTVTNTEAFS.